Each of the 31 T cell receptor beta chains below was sequenced from the same sample in a study of blood T cell repertoires in COVID-19. Method: immunoSEQ multiplex PCR; TCRdb's copy keeps in-frame clones and lacks some. Of about 270,000 clones listed, about 76% are singletons. Input material: peripheral blood. The receptors come from a woman between 55 and 75 years old with active or convalescent COVID-19.

J is TRBJ1-5 and V is TRBV6-5; D is perhaps TRBD1 (6 bases). CDR3 size: 12 residues. Per germline, CDR1 MNHEY and CDR2 SVGAGI. Trimming removed 6 bases at V and 5 bases at J, with 8 bases between. CDR3 region: CASRDSDQPQHF. For the CDR3, the DNA is TGTGCCAGCAGGGACAGTGATCAGCCCCAGCATTTT.

The chain is built from TRBV5-1 and TRBJ1-2; the D gene is possibly TRBD1 (6 bases). V was shortened by 3 bases and J by 1 base, with 13 bases between the two germline ends. Germline V gene lookup returns CDR1 SGHRS and CDR2 YFSETQ. This CDR3 comprises 15 residues. CDR3 nucleotide sequence: TGCGCCAGCAGCTCCGGACAGAGTAGTAACTATGGCTACACCTTC. Amino acids: CASSSGQSSNYGYTF.

This clone showed up just once. V and J are TRBV24-1 and TRBJ2-7; a possible D gene is TRBD2 (5 bases). Between the trimmed V and J ends, which lost 4 bases and 7 bases, there was a span of 28 bases. This CDR3 has 18 amino acids. Germline CDR1 reads KGHDR; CDR2 reads SFDVKD. The CDR3 here is CATSDEESASRSTREQYF. The CDR3 bases are TGTGCCACCAGTGACGAGGAGTCGGCCAGCAGGAGCACTAGAGAGCAGTACTTC.

CDR3 sequence: CASSLGTGRSCTF. CDR3 sequence (DNA): TGTGCCAGCAGCCTCGGGACAGGGAGGTCCTGCACCTTC. The rearrangement joins TRBV28 to TRBJ1-2; 9 nucleotides align to TRBD1. V trimming: 6 bases; J trimming: 13 bases; junction bases outside the gene matches: 12. Germline V gene data show CDR1 as MDHEN and CDR2 as SYDVKM. The CDR3 has 13 residues.

This clone came up a few times. V and J are TRBV19 and TRBJ2-7, with 8 nucleotides matching TRBD1. J lost 3 bases, V lost 7 bases, and 8 bases had no gene match. Germline lookup yields CDR1 LNHDA and CDR2 SQIVND (reference sequence). The CDR3 extends over 14 amino acids. This CDR3 reads CASNDRGSLYEQYF. CDR3 nucleotide sequence: TGTGCCAGTAACGACAGGGGATCCCTCTACGAGCAGTACTTC. Using reference TRBV19 and TRBJ2-7 for the parts outside the CDR3, the full variable domain is DGGITQSPKYLFRKEGQNVTLSCEQNLNHDAMYWYRQDPGQGLRLIYYSQIVNDFQKGDIAEGYSVSREKKESFPLTVTSAQKNPTAFYLCASNDRGSLYEQYFGPGTRLTVT.

The chain is built from TRBV2 and TRBJ1-6; 7 nucleotides line up with TRBD1. From germline, CDR1 is SNHLY and CDR2 FYNNEI. Germline trimming cut 6 bases from V and 9 bases from J; bases unmatched to any gene: 14. This CDR3 is built from 16 residues. CDR3 bases: TGTGCCAGCAGGGGGGATACAGGGGCTCGGGGTTCACCCCTCCACTTT. Protein: CASRGDTGARGSPLHF. The variable domain in full, with the rest retrieved from reference TRBV2 and TRBJ1-6, is EPEVTQTPSHQVTQMGQEVILRCVPISNHLYFYWYRQILGQKVEFLVSFYNNEISEKSEIFDDQFSVERPDGSNFTLKIRSTKLEDSAMYFCASRGDTGARGSPLHFGNGTRLTVT.

The count of this clone is one. The chain uses TRBV4-3 and TRBJ1-1, with D perhaps matching TRBD1 (6 bases). V lost 3 bases to trimming and J lost 3 bases, with 14 bases between them. CDR1 and CDR2 (germline): LGHNA, YSLEER. The CDR3 has 15 amino acids. The CDR3 spells CASSQEVQGHTEAFF. The CDR3 DNA is TGCGCCAGCAGCCAGGAAGTACAGGGTCACACTGAAGCTTTCTTT.

The chain has TRBV18 and TRBJ2-2; TRBD2 matches at 13 bases. With V trimmed by 3 bases and J by 5 bases, 0 bases remained unmatched. CDR1 is KGHSH and CDR2 is LQKENI in the germline V gene. CDR3 size: 15 residues. The CDR3 spells CASSPGLAGTGELFF. The CDR3 coding sequence is TGTGCCAGCTCACCGGGACTAGCGGGGACCGGGGAGCTGTTTTTT.

The chain uses TRBV11-2 and TRBJ2-7; 11 nucleotides line up with TRBD2. This CDR3 has 16 residues. Germline-derived CDR1 and CDR2 are SGHAT and FQNNGV. Trimming took 8 bases from V and 2 from J; bases not matched to a gene: 11. The CDR3 DNA follows: TGTGCCAGCGGCACCGGGACTAGCGGATCCCCCTACGAGCAGTACTTC. Protein: CASGTGTSGSPYEQYF.

The gene calls are TRBV5-1 and TRBJ1-4; tentative D call: TRBD1 (6 bases). This CDR3 has 18 residues. Germline loops: CDR1 SGHRS, CDR2 YFSETQ. V was trimmed by 0 bases and J by 7 bases, leaving 22 bases between them. CDR3 coding DNA: TGCGCCAGCAGCTTGGCCGAGACAGGCCCCGCAGCCCGTGAAAAACTGTTTTTT. Protein product: CASSLAETGPAAREKLFF.

This chain links TRBV23-1 with TRBJ1-1; the D gene is possibly TRBD1 (6 bases). TRBV23-1 is an ORF for which the function is uncertain. V was trimmed by 3 bases and J by 11 bases, leaving 13 bases between them. The CDR3 is 12 residues long. CDR3 coding DNA: TGCGCCAGCAGTCATGGGGGGGCTCGGGCTTTCTTT. Encoded protein: CASSHGGARAFF.

The V call is TRBV20-1, the J call TRBJ1-2; 10 bases are shared with TRBD1. The CDR3 covers 11 residues. Germline CDR1 reads DFQATT; CDR2 reads SNEGSKA (reference sequence). V lost 5 bases and J lost 8; bases outside the gene matches: 2. In nucleotides, the CDR3 is TGCAGTGCTGACAGGGGGCAGGGCTACACCTTC. Protein sequence: CSADRGQGYTF.

The chain is built from TRBV10-2 and TRBJ1-5; TRBD1 matches at 7 bases. Losses at the gene ends were 1 base for V and 9 bases for J; bases not matched to a gene: 0. CDR1 and CDR2 (germline): WSHSY, SAAADI. The CDR3 has 12 residues. The CDR3 sequence is CASSEYRGPQHF. The CDR3 region has the DNA TGCGCCAGCAGTGAGTACAGGGGGCCCCAGCATTTT.

This chain joins TRBV24-1 and TRBJ2-1; D unclear. There are 11 residues in the CDR3. From germline, CDR1 is KGHDR and CDR2 SFDVKD. Trimming left V 6 bases short and J 9 bases short, with 8 bases between. CDR3 sequence reads: CATSFSSEQFF. CDR3 coding DNA: TGTGCCACCAGTTTTAGTAGTGAGCAGTTCTTC.

This rearrangement joins TRBV6-4 to TRBJ1-6; a weak D match, TRBD1 (6 bases). This CDR3 is 19 amino acids long. Trimming left V 6 bases short and J 4 bases short, with 25 bases between. Germline assignment: CDR1 MRHNA and CDR2 SNTAGT. CDR3 region: CASSEPVTYRATYNSPLHF. DNA of the CDR3: TGTGCCAGCAGCGAACCTGTTACGTACAGGGCGACTTATAATTCACCCCTCCACTTT.

This clone was detected only once. The chain recombines TRBV5-3 with TRBJ2-7; 11 bases are shared with TRBD2. TRBV5-3 belongs to the ORF category, with a function that is uncertain. Germline trimming cut 4 bases from V and 2 bases from J; bases unmatched to any gene: 5. The CDR3 covers 15 residues. CDR3 residues: CARSPSSGGPYEQYF. The DNA for the CDR3 is TGTGCCAGAAGCCCATCTAGCGGGGGGCCCTACGAGCAGTACTTC.

V and J are TRBV4-3 and TRBJ1-1; D is perhaps TRBD1 (6 bases). Germline CDR1 reads LGHNA; CDR2 reads YSLEER. The CDR3 is 15 residues long. V lost 4 bases and J lost 2, with 14 bases in between. The CDR3 reads CASSRFGQTNTEAFF. The DNA for the CDR3 is TGCGCCAGCAGCCGATTCGGACAGACTAACACTGAAGCTTTCTTT.

This chain uses TRBV12-3 or TRBV12-4 with TRBJ2-1; D not certain. The CDR3 has 13 residues. Trimming left V 6 bases short and J 0 bases short, with 6 bases between. The CDR3: CASSRVSYNEQFF. The CDR3 nucleotides are TGTGCCAGCAGCCGAGTCTCCTACAATGAGCAGTTCTTC.

The chain has TRBV4-1 and TRBJ2-2, with a possible D match to TRBD2 (5 bases). V lost 0 bases to trimming and J lost 7 bases, with 9 bases between them. Germline values: CDR1 MGHRA, CDR2 YSYEKL. The CDR3 totals 14 residues. The CDR3: CASSQEGRGGELFF. The CDR3, as DNA: TGCGCCAGCAGCCAAGAAGGCCGGGGCGGGGAGCTGTTTTTT.

This chain links TRBV9 with TRBJ1-1; D is perhaps TRBD1 (5 bases). Trimming pared 0 bases from V and 2 bases from J, leaving 8 bases between. From germline, CDR1 is SGDLS and CDR2 YYNGEE. The CDR3 runs to 14 residues. This CDR3 reads CASSVGQINTEAFF. CDR3 nucleotide sequence: TGTGCCAGCAGCGTAGGACAGATTAACACTGAAGCTTTCTTT.

The rearrangement links TRBV10-1 to TRBJ1-1; TRBD1 matches at 9 bases. The germline V gene has CDR1 WNHNN and CDR2 SYGVQD (reference sequence). J lost 4 bases, V lost 6 bases, and 6 bases had no gene match. This CDR3 contains 14 residues. CDR3 sequence reads: CASSDETGGTEAFF. The CDR3 DNA reads TGCGCCAGCAGCGACGAGACAGGGGGCACTGAAGCTTTCTTT.

V gene TRBV3-1 (or the pseudogene TRBV3-2) combines with J gene TRBJ1-2; D is undetermined. The CDR3 has 14 residues. Germline V gene lookup returns CDR1 LGHDT and CDR2 YNNKEL (reference sequence). V gave up 1 base and J gave up 1 base, with 7 bases separating them. The CDR3 region has the DNA TGTGCCAGCAGCCAAGCGGCGGGTAACTATGGCTACACCTTC. This encodes CASSQAAGNYGYTF.

The genes are TRBV9 and TRBJ2-3, with 10 bases fitting TRBD2. Germline lookup yields CDR1 SGDLS and CDR2 YYNGEE. The CDR3 contains 14 residues. With 7 bases clipped from V and 10 bases from J, the junction kept 12 bases outside the gene matches. The CDR3 bases are TGTGCCAGCGCCCGGGGTAGCGGGGGGATACCGCAGTATTTT. Its protein is CASARGSGGIPQYF.

The V and J genes are TRBV25-1 and TRBJ1-2, with D possibly TRBD1 on 6 matching bases. This CDR3 region has 13 residues. The V gene lost 5 bases and the J gene lost 4 bases, with 11 bases spanning the gap. From germline, CDR1 is MGHDK and CDR2 SYGVNS. The CDR3 is CASSFGQLYGYTF. The DNA for the CDR3 is TGTGCCAGCAGTTTCGGACAGCTCTATGGCTACACCTTC.

The V gene is TRBV6-2 or TRBV6-3, the J gene TRBJ1-2; D is possibly TRBD1 (6 bases). This CDR3 contains 14 residues. Germline V gene data show CDR1 as MNHEY and CDR2 as SVGEGT. The V and J ends lost 2 bases and 7 bases respectively, with 14 bases between them. CDR3 residues: CASSYAGVVRGYTF. CDR3 DNA sequence: TGTGCCAGCAGTTACGCAGGGGTTGTGCGTGGCTACACCTTC.

The V call is TRBV7-2, the J call TRBJ2-7; TRBD2 aligns across 9 bases. The V gene end was trimmed by 6 bases and the J gene end by 4 bases; junction bases not matched to a gene: 10. Germline V lookup: CDR1 SGHTA, CDR2 FQGNSA. The CDR3 length is 15 residues. CDR3 region: CASSLERGVVYEQYF. CDR3 DNA: TGTGCCAGCAGTCTCGAGCGGGGGGTGGTGTACGAGCAGTACTTC.

This clone was recorded a few times. This chain connects TRBV2 to TRBJ1-5; weak D call: TRBD1 (5 bases). Germline values: CDR1 SNHLY, CDR2 FYNNEI. The V and J ends lost 7 bases and 3 bases respectively, with 10 bases between them. The CDR3 has 13 residues. CDR3 bases: TGTGCCAGCACGGCAGGGCACAATCAGCCCCAGCATTTT. This codes for CASTAGHNQPQHF.

This clone turned up a few times. This sequence joins TRBV18 and TRBJ1-1; D ambiguous. CDR1 is KGHSH and CDR2 is LQKENI in the germline V gene. The CDR3 extends over 14 amino acids. V lost 3 bases and J 3 bases, leaving 11 bases between the germline ends. CDR3 nucleotides: TGTGCCAGCTCACCTGGAGGGCGGGACACTGAAGCTTTCTTT. Encoded protein: CASSPGGRDTEAFF.

CDR3 in DNA: TGTGCCAGCAGCTTGGGGTGGTCTAGCGGGACCTACGAGCAGTACTTC. This sequence encodes CASSLGWSSGTYEQYF. The rearrangement links TRBV5-5 to TRBJ2-7; 9 bases match TRBD2. Germline-derived CDR1 and CDR2 are SGHKS and YYEKEE (reference sequence). This CDR3 comprises 16 residues. V lost 0 bases to trimming and J lost 2 bases; unmatched junction nucleotides: 6.

V gene TRBV7-9 combines with J gene TRBJ1-4; 10 bases fit TRBD1. The V gene end was trimmed by 5 bases and the J gene end by 5 bases; junction bases not matched to a gene: 14. This CDR3 region has 18 residues. Per the germline V gene, CDR1 is SEHNR and CDR2 is FQNEAQ (reference sequence). CDR3 sequence: CASSRPWTGGRSNEKLFF. DNA of the CDR3: TGTGCCAGCAGCCGACCCTGGACAGGGGGGAGGTCGAATGAAAAACTGTTTTTT. The full variable domain, its missing parts supplied by reference TRBV7-9 and TRBJ1-4, is DTGVSQNPRHKITKRGQNVTFRCDPISEHNRLYWYRQTLGQGPEFLTYFQNEAQLEKSRLLSDRFSAERPKGSFSTLEIQRTEQGDSAMYLCASSRPWTGGRSNEKLFFGSGTQLSVL.

The rearrangement links TRBV6-5 to TRBJ2-1, with 12 nucleotides matching TRBD2. J lost 8 bases, V lost 7 bases, and 6 bases had no gene match. The CDR3 covers 14 residues. Germline CDR1 and CDR2: MNHEY and SVGAGI. The CDR3 sequence: CASMRLAGADEQFF. CDR3 DNA: TGTGCCAGCATGAGACTAGCGGGGGCGGATGAGCAGTTCTTC.